Sequencing of this T cell receptor (beta chain) was carried out in a study of T-cell memory formation after mild COVID-19. Study-wide points: In pre-infection memory, a portion of responding clones appeared, which suggested that cross-reactive memory joined.

V dropped 3 bases and J dropped 1 base, with 27 bases sitting between them. Germline V lookup: CDR1 LGHNT, CDR2 FRNRAP. This CDR3 spans 20 amino acids. One entry per CDR3 protein results from TCRdb running MiXCR on the 5' RACE reads. This table holds around 130,000 distinct CDR3 sequences, around 15% found once. Concerning this clonotype itself: Antigen unknown.

Sample: PBMCs or a T cell subset sorted from them (not recorded which). The sequence came from an adult woman who had mild COVID-19 (a few samples of this study predate the infection). Cell type and time point are not known. The chain carries TRBV12-5 and TRBJ1-1; maybe TRBD1 (6 bases). CDR3 bases: TGTGCTAGTGGTTTCGCGAATTCCGGGGGGCGTTTTGTAGCGAACACTGAAGCTTTCTTT. Protein product: CASGFANSGGRFVANTEAFF.